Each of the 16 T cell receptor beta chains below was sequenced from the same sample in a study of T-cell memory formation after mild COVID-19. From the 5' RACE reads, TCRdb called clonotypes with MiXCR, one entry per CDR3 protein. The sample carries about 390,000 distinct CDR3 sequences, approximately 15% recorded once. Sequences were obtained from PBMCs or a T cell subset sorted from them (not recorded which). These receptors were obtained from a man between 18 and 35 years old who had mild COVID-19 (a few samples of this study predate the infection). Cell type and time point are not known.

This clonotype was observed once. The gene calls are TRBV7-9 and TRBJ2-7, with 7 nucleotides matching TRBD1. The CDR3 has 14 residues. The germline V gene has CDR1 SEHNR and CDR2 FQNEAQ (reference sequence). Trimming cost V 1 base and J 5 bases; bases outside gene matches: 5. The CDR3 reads CASSLVSQGDEQYF. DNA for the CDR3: TGTGCCAGCAGCTTAGTTTCCCAGGGGGACGAGCAGTACTTC.

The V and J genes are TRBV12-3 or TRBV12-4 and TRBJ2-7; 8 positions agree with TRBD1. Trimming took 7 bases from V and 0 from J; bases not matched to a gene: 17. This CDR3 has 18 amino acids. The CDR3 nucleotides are TGTGCCAGCATCCCATCTCCGGGAGACAGGGGATTCTCCTACGAGCAGTACGTC. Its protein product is CASIPSPGDRGFSYEQYV.

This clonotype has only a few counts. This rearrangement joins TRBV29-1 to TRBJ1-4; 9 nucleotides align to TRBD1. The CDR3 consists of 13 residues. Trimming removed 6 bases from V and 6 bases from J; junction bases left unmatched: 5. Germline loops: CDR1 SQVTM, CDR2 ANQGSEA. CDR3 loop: CSVRQGVYEKLFF. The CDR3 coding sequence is TGCAGCGTCCGACAGGGGGTTTATGAAAAACTGTTTTTT.

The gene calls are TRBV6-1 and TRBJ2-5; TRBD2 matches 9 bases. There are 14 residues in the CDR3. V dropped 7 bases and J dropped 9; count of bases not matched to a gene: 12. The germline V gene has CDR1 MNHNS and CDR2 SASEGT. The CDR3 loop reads CASNRLAVEGAQYF. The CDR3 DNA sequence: TGTGCCAGCAACCGACTAGCGGTGGAGGGGGCCCAGTACTTC.

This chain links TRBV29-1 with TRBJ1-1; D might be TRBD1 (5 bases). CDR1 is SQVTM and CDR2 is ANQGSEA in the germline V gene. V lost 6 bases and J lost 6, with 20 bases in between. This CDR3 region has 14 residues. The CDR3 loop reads CSVAQGGRGAEAFF. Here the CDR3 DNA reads TGCAGCGTCGCCCAGGGTGGGCGCGGCGCTGAAGCTTTCTTT. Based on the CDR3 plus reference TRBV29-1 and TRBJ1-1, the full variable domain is SAVISQKPSRDICQRGTSLTIQCQVDSQVTMMFWYRQQPGQSLTLIATANQGSEATYESGFVIDKFPISRPNLTFSTLTVSNMSPEDSSIYLCSVAQGGRGAEAFFGQGTRLTVV.

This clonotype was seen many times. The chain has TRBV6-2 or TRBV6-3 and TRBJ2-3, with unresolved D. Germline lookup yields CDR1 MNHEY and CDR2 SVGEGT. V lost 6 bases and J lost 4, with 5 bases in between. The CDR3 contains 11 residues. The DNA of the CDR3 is TGTGCCAGCAGCTACCCAGATACGCAGTATTTT. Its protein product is CASSYPDTQYF.

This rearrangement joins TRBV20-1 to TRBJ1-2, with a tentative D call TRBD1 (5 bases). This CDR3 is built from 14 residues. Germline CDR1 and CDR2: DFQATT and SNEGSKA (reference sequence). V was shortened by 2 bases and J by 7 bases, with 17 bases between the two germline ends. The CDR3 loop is CSARRTSGTFGYTF. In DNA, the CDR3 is TGCAGTGCTAGAAGGACCTCGGGGACTTTTGGCTACACCTTC.

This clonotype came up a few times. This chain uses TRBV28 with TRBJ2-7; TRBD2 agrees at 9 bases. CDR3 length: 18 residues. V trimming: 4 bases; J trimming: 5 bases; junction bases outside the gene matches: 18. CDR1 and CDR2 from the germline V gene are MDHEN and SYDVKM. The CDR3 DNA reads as TGTGCCAGCAGTTCACTCTTTCTAGCGGGGCGAGTTCTCGACGAGCAGTACTTC. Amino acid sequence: CASSSLFLAGRVLDEQYF.

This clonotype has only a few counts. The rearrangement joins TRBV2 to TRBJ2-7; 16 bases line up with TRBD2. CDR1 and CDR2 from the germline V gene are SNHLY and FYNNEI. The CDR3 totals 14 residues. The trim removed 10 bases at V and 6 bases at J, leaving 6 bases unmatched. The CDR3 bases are TGTGCCACCCCGGGACTAGCGGGGGGGCGCGAGCAGTACGTC. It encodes CATPGLAGGREQYV.

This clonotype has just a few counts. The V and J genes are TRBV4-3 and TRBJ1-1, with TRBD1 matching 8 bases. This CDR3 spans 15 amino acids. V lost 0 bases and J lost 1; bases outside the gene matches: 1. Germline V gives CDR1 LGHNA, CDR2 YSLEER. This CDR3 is CASSQDDRGNTEAFF. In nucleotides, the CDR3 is TGCGCCAGCAGCCAAGATGACAGGGGGAACACTGAAGCTTTCTTT.

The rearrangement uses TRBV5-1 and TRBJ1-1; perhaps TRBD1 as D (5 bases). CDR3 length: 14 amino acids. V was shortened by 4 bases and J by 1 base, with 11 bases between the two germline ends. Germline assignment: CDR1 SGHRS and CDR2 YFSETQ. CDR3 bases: TGCGCCAGCAGCGCACAGGCTTCGAACACTGAAGCTTTCTTT. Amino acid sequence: CASSAQASNTEAFF.

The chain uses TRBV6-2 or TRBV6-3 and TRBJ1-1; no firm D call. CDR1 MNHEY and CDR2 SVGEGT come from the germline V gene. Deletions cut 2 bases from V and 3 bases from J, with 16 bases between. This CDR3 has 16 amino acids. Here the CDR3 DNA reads TGTGCCAGCAGTTACACCAAGGACCCTGTGGACACTGAAGCTTTCTTT. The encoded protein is CASSYTKDPVDTEAFF.

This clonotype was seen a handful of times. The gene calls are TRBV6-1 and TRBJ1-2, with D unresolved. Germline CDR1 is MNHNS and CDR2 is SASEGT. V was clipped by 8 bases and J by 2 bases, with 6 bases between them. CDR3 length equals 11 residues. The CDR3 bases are TGTGCCAGCGGACGGAACTATGGCTACACCTTC. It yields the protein CASGRNYGYTF.

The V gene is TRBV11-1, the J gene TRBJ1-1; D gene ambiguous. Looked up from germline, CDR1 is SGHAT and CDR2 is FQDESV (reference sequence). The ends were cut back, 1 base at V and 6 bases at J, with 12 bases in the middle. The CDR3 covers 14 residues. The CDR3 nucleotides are TGTGCCAGCAGCTTAGTAACGCGGCTGTCTGAAGCTTTCTTT. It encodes CASSLVTRLSEAFF.

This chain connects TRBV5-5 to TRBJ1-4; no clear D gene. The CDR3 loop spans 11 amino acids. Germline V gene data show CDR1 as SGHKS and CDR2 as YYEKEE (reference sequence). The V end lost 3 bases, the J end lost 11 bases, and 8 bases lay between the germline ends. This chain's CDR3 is CASSWAQKLFF. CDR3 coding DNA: TGTGCCAGCAGCTGGGCTCAGAAACTGTTTTTT.

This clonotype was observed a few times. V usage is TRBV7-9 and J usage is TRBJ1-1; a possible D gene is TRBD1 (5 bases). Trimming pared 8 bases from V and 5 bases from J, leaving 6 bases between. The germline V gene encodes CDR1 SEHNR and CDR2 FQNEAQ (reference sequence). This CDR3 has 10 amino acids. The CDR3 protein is CASGGTEAFF. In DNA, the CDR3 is TGTGCCAGCGGGGGAACTGAAGCTTTCTTT.